Reported below is one TCR beta chain. This sample was taken from a study of OX40 agonist ivuxolimab in advanced cancers. Some clones are missing from TCRdb's copy, which holds only in-frame ones; the method was immunoSEQ multiplex PCR. The sample holds tens of thousands of clones, 88% seen once. Germline V gives CDR1 SGHRS, CDR2 YFSETQ. CDR3 length: 13 residues. With 4 bases removed from V and 7 bases from J, the gap between germline ends came to 11 bases. The rearrangement joins TRBV5-1 to TRBJ1-4; a possible D gene is TRBD1 (5 bases). Sequenced material: CD4+ or CD8+ T cells sorted from blood, taken in a trial of the OX40 agonist ivuxolimab. This clonotype originated in an adult with an advanced solid tumor such as melanoma, head and neck, liver or kidney cancer. The CDR3 here is CASSGTPGEKLFF. Written as DNA, the CDR3 is TGCGCCAGCAGCGGGACTCCAGGTGAAAAACTGTTTTTT. Combining the CDR3 with reference TRBV5-1 and TRBJ1-4 gives the whole variable domain KAGVTQTPRYLIKTRGQQVTLSCSPISGHRSVSWYQQTPGQGLQFLFEYFSETQRNKGNFPGRFSGRQFSNSRSEMNVSTLELGDSALYLCASSGTPGEKLFFGSGTQLSVL.